This T cell receptor beta chain was recovered during a study of tumor and adjacent non-tumor tissue in lung cancer. This clonotype was observed a few times. TCRbeta libraries were built with three rounds of nested PCR, modified from ARM-PCR. TCRdb recomputed calls from the multiplex PCR reads with MiXCR, one row per CDR3 protein. This sample has 60,000 to 90,000 distinct CDR3 sequences, with 55% to 70% found just once. No cell sorting was done before RNA was extracted from the tissue. More than 3 cm separated this lung sample from the edge of the tumor. Germline CDR1 and CDR2: MDHEN and SYDVKM. The CDR3 runs to 15 residues. The V gene lost 5 bases and the J gene lost 0 bases, with 11 bases spanning the gap.

The sequence derives from a woman in her forties or fifties with non-small cell lung cancer. The rearrangement joins TRBV28 to TRBJ1-3; no clear D. Specimen: distant non-tumor lung tissue. CDR3 sequence (DNA): TGTGCCAGCAGTAAATTACCAACCTCTGGAAACACCATATATTTT. Residues: CASSKLPTSGNTIYF.